Included here is one T cell receptor (beta chain) sequence, with context. The target antigen is unknown. The data are from a study of T cell responses to AZD1222 COVID-19 vaccine. The study pooled second doses at about 4 or about 12 weeks. Here immunoSEQ multiplex PCR was the method, and the copy in TCRdb shows in-frame clones only, minus some. The sample lists 80,000 to 100,000 clones, approximately 90% occurring once. Study-wide results and limits: Spike-specific TCR breadth and depth went up after people got two AZD1222 doses.

The sequencing here drew on peripheral blood, taken 28 days after the second AZD1222 dose. This receptor was obtained from an adult who received the AZD1222 COVID-19 vaccine.

CDR3 in amino acids: CASSSTGTRYEQFF. CDR3 DNA: TGTGCCAGCAGCTCAACCGGGACTAGATATGAGCAGTTCTTC. The gene calls are TRBV5-6 and TRBJ2-1, with TRBD2 matching 8 bases. Germline-derived CDR1 and CDR2 are SGHDT and YYEEEE. The CDR3 is 14 residues long. V lost 3 bases, J lost 8 bases, and 7 bases stayed unmatched.